This TCR beta chain stems from a study of neurological immune-mediated disorders. Study conclusions and caveats: On phylogenetic grouping, the repertoires of 18 of 34 multiple sclerosis patients fell within one related-CDR3 cluster, constituting a possible signature. The multiple sclerosis repertoire cluster had no clinical or MRI feature associated with it. None of the CDR3 amino acid sequences found in expanded clones was shared across subjects. This suggests that the TCR-beta repertoires were private in all groups.

This clonotype was seen at least ten times. The antigen is undetermined. Germline V gene lookup returns CDR1 WSHSY and CDR2 SAAADI. This CDR3 is built from 15 residues. Trimming pared 6 bases from V and 0 bases from J, leaving 14 bases between. The cDNA was synthesized by means of template-switch 5'RACE, which was carried out with 10-nucleotide random UMIs. TCRdb re-called the 5' RACE reads through MiXCR, storing one row per CDR3 protein. The sample comprises 50,000 to 65,000 distinct CDR3 sequences, around 4.8% of which are singletons, and 3.4% rests with the top ten. The rearrangement joins TRBV10-2 to TRBJ1-1; D gene unclear. Sequenced input: PBMCs. The clonotype was recovered from a woman in her forties or fifties with multiple sclerosis. The CDR3 DNA is TGCGCCAGCAGCCCCCCCAGGACCATGAACACTGAAGCTTTCTTT. This sequence encodes CASSPPRTMNTEAFF.